Sequencing of this T cell receptor (beta chain) was carried out in a study of cytomegalovirus exposure and HLA in healthy donors. Study-level findings and limits: Presence/absence analysis assumed near-uniform sequencing depth across donors. Analyzed later, association rates of TCRs varied across HLA loci, with DRB1 most and HLA-C fewest.

There were likely unrecorded immune exposures, though donors were nominally healthy when sampled. Turning to this clone: Its antigen is currently unknown.

With 60 Vbeta and 13 Jbeta primers, the PCR was carried out. Here immunoSEQ multiplex PCR was the method, and the copy in TCRdb shows in-frame clones only, minus some. The sample carries around 150,000 clones, about 79% recorded once. CDR3 size: 17 residues. The V gene's germline CDR1 is SGHVS and CDR2 FNYEAQ. Trimming removed 5 bases at V and 1 base at J, with 20 bases between. This receptor was identified in a woman in her forties or fifties in good health and CMV-seropositive. Source material: PBMCs. The chain recombines TRBV7-6 with TRBJ1-1, with D possibly TRBD1 on 5 matching bases. The chain's CDR3 is CASSLREGQRANTEAFF. CDR3 nucleotides: TGTGCCAGCAGCCTCCGGGAGGGGCAAAGGGCGAACACTGAAGCTTTCTTT.